This passage covers 30 T cell receptor beta chains from one sample sequenced in a study of T-cell reconstitution after alpha-beta-depleted transplantation in children. A library of TCRbeta sequences, prepared with unique molecular identifiers, was generated. TCRdb reprocessed the PCR reads with MiXCR, giving one entry per CDR3 protein. The table has around 3,000 distinct CDR3 sequences, about 20% seen once. The specimen was PBMCs, mostly from graft donor cells, collected 60 days after TCRalphabeta/CD19-depleted stem cell transplant. All receptors derive from a female patient aged 5-17 years who had a stem cell transplant for acute lymphoblastic leukemia, so the T cells may come from the graft donor.

This clonotype is medium-sized. The chain employs TRBV25-1 and TRBJ1-2; maybe TRBD1 (6 bases). The CDR3 has 12 amino acids. V was trimmed by 6 bases and J by 6 bases, leaving 11 bases between them. The germline gives CDR1 MGHDK, CDR2 SYGVNS. CDR3 region: CASSWSGDGYTF. The CDR3 DNA sequence: TGTGCCAGCAGCTGGTCAGGGGATGGCTACACCTTC.

There are many counts of this clonotype. This sequence joins TRBV27 and TRBJ1-5; D may be TRBD1 (5 bases). The CDR3 runs to 20 residues. V gave up 2 bases and J gave up 1 base, with 24 bases separating them. Germline assignment: CDR1 MNHEY and CDR2 SMNVEV (reference sequence). The chain's CDR3 is CASSLRVARGGRGSNQPQHF. The CDR3 region has the DNA TGTGCCAGCAGTTTAAGGGTGGCGCGGGGGGGTAGGGGCAGCAATCAGCCCCAGCATTTT.

There are many counts of this clonotype. This sequence joins TRBV7-9 and TRBJ1-2; D might be TRBD1 (6 bases). Trimming pared 1 base from V and 8 bases from J, leaving 17 bases between. There are 15 residues in the CDR3. Germline V CDR1 and CDR2: SEHNR, FQNEAQ (reference sequence). CDR3 protein: CASSLVRWGAKGYTF. For the CDR3, the DNA is TGTGCCAGCAGCTTAGTTCGTTGGGGGGCGAAAGGCTACACCTTC.

This clonotype was observed at least ten times. The chain has TRBV28 and TRBJ1-3; D unclear. V lost 5 bases, J lost 2 bases, and 10 bases lay in between. CDR1 and CDR2 (germline): MDHEN, SYDVKM. The CDR3 spans 14 residues. CDR3 in DNA: TGTGCCAGCAGTGCTCTGGTAACTGGAAACACCATATATTTT. This translates into CASSALVTGNTIYF. The variable domain in full, completed from reference TRBV28 and TRBJ1-3, reads DVKVTQSSRYLVKRTGEKVFLECVQDMDHENMFWYRQDPGLGLRLIYFSYDVKMKEKGDIPEGYSVSREKKERFSLILESASTNQTSMYLCASSALVTGNTIYFGEGSWLTVV.

The chain recombines TRBV7-2 with TRBJ2-5; D is ambiguous. The V end lost 7 bases, the J end lost 5 bases, and 8 bases lay between the germline ends. Germline CDR1 reads SGHTA; CDR2 reads FQGNSA. CDR3 size: 11 residues. The CDR3 sequence is CASNGWETQYF. The CDR3 DNA sequence: TGTGCCAGCAACGGTTGGGAGACCCAGTACTTC.

This chain uses TRBV7-2 with TRBJ1-1; 7 nucleotides agree with TRBD1. J gave up 2 bases and V 3 bases, and 3 bases lay outside the gene matches. The CDR3 is 14 amino acids. CDR1 SGHTA and CDR2 FQGNSA come from the germline V gene. The CDR3 here is CASSLGQFNTEAFF. The CDR3 DNA is TGTGCCAGCAGCTTGGGACAGTTCAACACTGAAGCTTTCTTT.

This clonotype was recorded at least ten times. V gene TRBV20-1 combines with J gene TRBJ2-1; 7 bases fit TRBD2. V lost 4 bases to trimming and J lost 8 bases; unmatched junction nucleotides: 8. Germline CDR1 and CDR2: DFQATT and SNEGSKA (reference sequence). The CDR3 extends over 13 amino acids. CDR3 DNA: TGCAGTGCTACCCGGGACTACGGCGATGAGCAGTTCTTC. It is translated as CSATRDYGDEQFF.

This clonotype is medium-sized (0.01 to 0.1%). The genes are TRBV5-5 and TRBJ2-4; 9 bases align to TRBD2. This CDR3 comprises 14 residues. Germline CDR1 reads SGHKS; CDR2 reads YYEKEE (reference sequence). Trimming cost V 4 bases and J 6 bases; bases outside gene matches: 5. The CDR3 region is CASSLQREVNIQYF. DNA of the CDR3: TGTGCCAGCAGCCTCCAGCGGGAGGTAAACATTCAGTACTTC.

This clonotype was seen repeatedly, ten times or more. V gene TRBV7-9 combines with J gene TRBJ1-1, with 11 bases that match TRBD1. J lost 5 bases, V lost 5 bases, and 10 bases had no gene match. Germline V CDR1 and CDR2: SEHNR, FQNEAQ (reference sequence). The CDR3 consists of 16 residues. The CDR3 nucleotides read TGTGCCAGCAGCCCCCGGACAGGGGGCGCACCAACTGAAGCTTTCTTT. Protein sequence: CASSPRTGGAPTEAFF.

This clonotype was found many times. J is TRBJ2-1 and V is TRBV6-5; no clear D. The CDR3 sequence is 14 residues long. Germline CDR1 is MNHEY and CDR2 is SVGAGI. V lost 4 bases, J lost 7 bases, and 14 bases lay in between. DNA of the CDR3: TGTGCCAGCAGTTGGTGGGGTGTTGGGAATGAGCAGTTCTTC. It codes for CASSWWGVGNEQFF.

Ten or more counts support this clonotype. The chain combines TRBV27 with TRBJ1-4; D gene ambiguous. V was shortened by 2 bases and J by 0 bases, with 10 bases between the two germline ends. The germline V gene encodes CDR1 MNHEY and CDR2 SMNVEV (reference sequence). CDR3 size: 16 residues. CDR3 protein: CASSLRGFATNEKLFF. CDR3 nucleotide sequence: TGTGCCAGCAGTTTAAGAGGTTTTGCAACTAATGAAAAACTGTTTTTT.

This clonotype was counted many times. J is TRBJ1-1 and V is TRBV11-2; TRBD1 might be the D (5 bases). Germline CDR1 SGHAT, CDR2 FQNNGV. Trimming shortened V by 2 bases and J by 2 bases, and 12 bases separated the two germline ends. The CDR3 is 15 residues long. CDR3 nucleotides: TGTGCCAGCAGCTTAAAAGTCCAGGGAAACACTGAAGCTTTCTTT. Protein product: CASSLKVQGNTEAFF.

This clonotype was seen many times. V usage is TRBV9 and J usage is TRBJ1-4, with a weak D call TRBD1 (5 bases). The CDR3 has 18 amino acids. From germline, CDR1 is SGDLS and CDR2 YYNGEE. V lost 2 bases and J 8 bases, leaving 25 bases between the germline ends. The DNA of the CDR3 is TGTGCCAGCAGCGTCCCCCCTTTAGGAGGGACGGAAAGAGAAAAACTGTTTTTT. This sequence encodes CASSVPPLGGTEREKLFF.

By sample fraction, this clonotype is medium-sized. The genes are TRBV6-5 and TRBJ1-2; TRBD1 aligns across 9 bases. The V segment lost 2 bases and the J segment 7 bases; nucleotides outside the gene matches: 5. Per the germline V gene, CDR1 is MNHEY and CDR2 is SVGAGI. There are 14 residues in the CDR3. This CDR3 reads CASSYVGTGSGYTF. Written as DNA, the CDR3 is TGTGCCAGCAGTTACGTTGGGACAGGGAGTGGCTACACCTTC.

This clonotype was recorded at least ten times. The chain links TRBV25-1 to TRBJ1-2, with a weak D call TRBD1 (5 bases). The germline V gene encodes CDR1 MGHDK and CDR2 SYGVNS. CDR3 length equals 13 residues. Trimming stripped 3 bases from V and 4 bases from J, with 9 bases between. CDR3 bases: TGTGCCAGCAGTGAGGGGGTTGGCTATGGCTACACCTTC. Residues: CASSEGVGYGYTF.

Relative to its sample, this clonotype is medium-sized. V gene TRBV6-5 combines with J gene TRBJ1-5, with 7 bases aligning to TRBD1. V trimming: 2 bases; J trimming: 7 bases; junction bases outside the gene matches: 8. The CDR3 sequence is 15 residues long. The germline gives CDR1 MNHEY, CDR2 SVGAGI. CDR3 protein: CASSYPGTAKQPQHF. In nucleotides, the CDR3 is TGTGCCAGCAGTTACCCTGGGACAGCAAAGCAGCCCCAGCATTTT.

This clonotype occurred many times. The chain combines TRBV4-3 with TRBJ2-1; 8 bases fit TRBD2. Germline V gives CDR1 LGHNA, CDR2 YSLEER. The CDR3 runs to 16 residues. V was clipped by 0 bases and J by 6 bases; unmatched bases: 7. The CDR3, as DNA: TGCGCCAGCAGCCAAGAGGCCGGGACTAGAGCCAATGAGCAGTTCTTC. Translated: CASSQEAGTRANEQFF.

Relative to its sample, this clonotype is medium-sized. This chain joins TRBV7-2 and TRBJ2-7; TRBD2 matches 7 bases. The CDR3 length is 14 residues. The germline V gene encodes CDR1 SGHTA and CDR2 FQGNSA. The J segment lost 2 bases and the V segment lost 1 base, leaving 2 bases of the junction unmatched. In DNA, the CDR3 is TGTGCCAGCAGCTTAGGACGGGGGGCCTACGAGCAGTACTTC. It encodes CASSLGRGAYEQYF.

At least ten counts were recorded for this clonotype. The CDR3 coding sequence is TGCAGCGTCCTCGGGACAGCCGCCTCTGGAAACACCATATATTTT. It translates to CSVLGTAASGNTIYF. J is TRBJ1-3 and V is TRBV29-1; 7 nucleotides agree with TRBD1. V was clipped by 6 bases and J by 0 bases; unmatched bases: 8. The CDR3 runs 15 residues. Looked up from germline, CDR1 is SQVTM and CDR2 is ANQGSEA.

Sample share makes this clonotype medium-sized (0.01 to 0.1%). The rearrangement joins TRBV15 to TRBJ1-1; D not certain. The V gene's germline CDR1 is LNHNV and CDR2 YYDKDF (reference sequence). The CDR3 has 13 residues. The V end lost 3 bases, the J end lost 0 bases, and 5 bases lay between the germline ends. The CDR3, as DNA: TGTGCCACCAGCAGGCGCGTGAACACTGAAGCTTTCTTT. Its translation is CATSRRVNTEAFF.

This clonotype was detected ten times or more. This chain links TRBV6-6 with TRBJ1-3; 7 bases map to TRBD1. The germline V gene encodes CDR1 MNHNY and CDR2 SVGAGI (reference sequence). This CDR3 is built from 18 residues. Trimming removed 10 bases from V and 5 bases from J; junction bases left unmatched: 23. CDR3 DNA: TGTGCCACCAAGAGGCAGGGGGAGTTATTGTCCCCTAGAAACACCATATATTTT. Translation: CATKRQGELLSPRNTIYF.

The rearrangement joins TRBV4-3 to TRBJ2-1, with 10 bases lining up with TRBD2. The germline V gene encodes CDR1 LGHNA and CDR2 YSLEER. The length of the CDR3 is 17 residues. The V segment lost 4 bases and the J segment 6 bases; nucleotides outside the gene matches: 12. The CDR3 sequence is CASSPNLLAGVGNEQFF. In DNA form, the CDR3 reads TGCGCCAGCAGCCCCAACCTTCTAGCGGGAGTCGGCAATGAGCAGTTCTTC.

This clonotype was recorded many times. The J gene is TRBJ1-1, the V gene TRBV24-1, with 9 bases identical to TRBD1. This CDR3 is 15 amino acids long. Germline CDR1 KGHDR, CDR2 SFDVKD. Trimming at V came to 1 base and at J to 3 bases, leaving 2 bases not matched to a gene. The DNA for the CDR3 is TGTGCCACCAGTGATTTAAGGACAGGGGACACTGAAGCTTTCTTT. Its translation: CATSDLRTGDTEAFF.

This clonotype is labeled as medium-sized. J is TRBJ2-1 and V is TRBV20-1; TRBD1 is a possible D gene (6 bases). The CDR3 has 15 amino acids. V was trimmed by 1 base and J by 1 base, leaving 11 bases between them. Germline V gene lookup returns CDR1 DFQATT and CDR2 SNEGSKA (reference sequence). The CDR3 coding sequence is TGCAGTGCTAGAGCAGGGGCCGGGTCCTACAATGAGCAGTTCTTC. Protein product: CSARAGAGSYNEQFF.

This clonotype was observed many times. This chain links TRBV6-5 with TRBJ2-3; D is ambiguous. CDR1 is MNHEY and CDR2 is SVGAGI in the germline V gene. Trimming left V 2 bases short and J 6 bases short, with 3 bases between. The CDR3 covers 11 residues. CDR3 sequence reads: CASSYGDTQYF. In nucleotides, the CDR3 is TGTGCCAGCAGTTACGGTGATACGCAGTATTTT.

This clonotype is classed as medium-sized. V gene TRBV20-1 combines with J gene TRBJ2-7, with 8 bases lining up with TRBD2. Germline CDR1 DFQATT, CDR2 SNEGSKA (reference sequence). This CDR3 has 15 residues. J gave up 4 bases and V 3 bases, and 11 bases lay outside the gene matches. CDR3 bases: TGCAGTGCTAGGCCCCCTGGCGGGAGGACGTACGAGCAGTACTTC. This translates into CSARPPGGRTYEQYF.

This clonotype was seen at least ten times. The chain couples TRBV7-9 to TRBJ2-1; D could derive from TRBD1 or TRBD2 (6 bases each). This CDR3 is built from 14 residues. The germline gives CDR1 SEHNR, CDR2 FQNEAQ (reference sequence). Deletions cut 5 bases from V and 11 bases from J, with 19 bases between. The CDR3 DNA reads as TGTGCCAGCAGCCCGAGGGGGGCTAGGTATAAGCAGTTCTTC. Residues: CASSPRGARYKQFF. The whole variable domain, remainder taken from reference TRBV7-9 and TRBJ2-1, is DTGVSQNPRHKITKRGQNVTFRCDPISEHNRLYWYRQTLGQGPEFLTYFQNEAQLEKSRLLSDRFSAERPKGSFSTLEIQRTEQGDSAMYLCASSPRGARYKQFFGPGTRLTVL.

This clonotype is termed large. The V call is TRBV5-5, the J call TRBJ1-4; unclear D gene. The CDR3 spans 11 residues. Trimming left V 1 base short and J 6 bases short, with 1 base between. Germline assignment: CDR1 SGHKS and CDR2 YYEKEE (reference sequence). The CDR3 DNA reads as TGTGCCAGCAGCTTGTATGAAAAACTGTTTTTT. Amino acids: CASSLYEKLFF.

The sample holds many counts of this clonotype. This chain joins TRBV7-9 and TRBJ1-6; 8 bases match TRBD1. Germline V gene sequence: CDR1 SEHNR, CDR2 FQNEAQ (reference sequence). This CDR3 has 16 amino acids. Trimming at V came to 5 bases and at J to 0 bases, leaving 3 bases not matched to a gene. In DNA, the CDR3 is TGTGCCAGCAGCGTGGGACAGGTCTCCTATAATTCACCCCTCCACTTT. This gives the protein CASSVGQVSYNSPLHF. Combining the CDR3 with reference TRBV7-9 and TRBJ1-6 gives the whole variable domain DTGVSQNPRHKITKRGQNVTFRCDPISEHNRLYWYRQTLGQGPEFLTYFQNEAQLEKSRLLSDRFSAERPKGSFSTLEIQRTEQGDSAMYLCASSVGQVSYNSPLHFGNGTRLTVT.

By share, this clonotype counts as medium-sized (0.01 to 0.1%). The chain links TRBV5-1 to TRBJ2-7; D remains unclear. This CDR3 spans 15 amino acids. Trimming cost V 0 bases and J 4 bases, with 14 bases left between them. Germline V gene data show CDR1 as SGHRS and CDR2 as YFSETQ. CDR3 nucleotide sequence: TGCGCCAGCAGCTTGGGAAGCCGGCTCCTGTACGAGCAGTACTTC. It translates to CASSLGSRLLYEQYF.